Given below is one TCR beta chain in context. This record comes from a study of Graves' ophthalmopathy and Graves' hyperthyroidism. The CDR3 runs to 15 residues. Trimming took off 0 bases at V and 6 bases at J, with 14 bases between the two ends. Germline V lookup: CDR1 ENHRY, CDR2 SYGVKD. Beta-chain TCR CDR3 regions were amplified from RNA transcripts. In the first round, RT-PCR was carried out with HTBI primers, and a multiplex PCR formed the second round. TCRdb re-derived calls from the multiplex PCR reads in MiXCR, one entry per CDR3 protein. The sample contains around 400,000 distinct CDR3 sequences, 20% to 25% of which appear only once.

The source of this sequence is a young woman with stable Graves' hyperthyroidism. The sequenced material came from peripheral blood. V is TRBV10-3 and J is TRBJ1-2, with D possibly matching TRBD1 (5 bases). The CDR3 protein is CAISESTRAGNGYTF. The CDR3 region has the DNA TGTGCCATCAGTGAGTCGACTCGGGCAGGGAATGGCTACACCTTC.